This passage covers 27 T cell receptor beta chains from one sample sequenced in a study of brain T cells in children with intractable seizures. Regarding time point: blood from clinic visit 5 months post-surgery; TSC patient then seizure free. Method: immunoSEQ multiplex PCR; TCRdb's copy keeps in-frame clones and lacks some. In the table there are about 340,000 clones, more than 85% of which are singletons. Here the sequenced sample was peripheral blood, taken more than 4 months after surgery. These TCRs come from a boy younger than two with tuberous sclerosis and intractable seizures.

The chain combines TRBV25-1 with TRBJ1-5; D unclear. Per the germline V gene, CDR1 is MGHDK and CDR2 is SYGVNS. The CDR3 contains 9 residues. Trimming took off 11 bases at V and 5 bases at J, with 4 bases between the two ends. The CDR3: CAVDQPQHF. For the CDR3, the DNA is TGTGCCGTAGATCAGCCCCAGCATTTT. Filled out from reference TRBV25-1 and TRBJ1-5, the complete variable domain reads EADIYQTPRYLVIGTGKKITLECSQTMGHDKMYWYQQDPGMELHLIHYSYGVNSTEKGDLSSESTVSRIRTEHFPLTLESARPSHTSQYLCAVDQPQHFGDGTRLSIL.

This clone was recorded once. CDR3: CASRFRGAGSPLHF. The CDR3 DNA follows: TGTGCCAGCAGATTCAGGGGAGCCGGTTCACCCCTCCACTTT. The rearrangement uses TRBV2 and TRBJ1-6; a weak D match, TRBD1 (6 bases). The CDR3 length is 14 residues. The germline CDR1 and CDR2 sequences are SNHLY and FYNNEI. The V gene lost 6 bases and the J gene lost 9 bases, with 15 bases spanning the gap.

V gene TRBV20-1 combines with J gene TRBJ2-7, with D perhaps TRBD2 (6 bases). Trimming pared 3 bases from V and 11 bases from J, leaving 20 bases between. CDR3 size: 13 residues. In germline, CDR1 is DFQATT, CDR2 SNEGSKA (reference sequence). The DNA of the CDR3 is TGCAGTGCTAGTAGGGCTCGACGGAGGGAGGAGTACTTC. Amino acids: CSASRARRREEYF.

The chain links TRBV7-6 to TRBJ2-7, with a weak D call TRBD2 (6 bases). The CDR3 runs 16 residues. V was clipped by 2 bases and J by 4 bases, with 18 bases between them. The germline V gene has CDR1 SGHVS and CDR2 FNYEAQ. CDR3 coding DNA: TGTGCCAGCAGCTTAAGCGCGGGACCCCGCAAGTACGAGCAGTACTTC. Its protein is CASSLSAGPRKYEQYF.

V and J are TRBV7-9 and TRBJ1-2, with 9 bases lining up with TRBD1. This CDR3 has 15 residues. The germline CDR1 and CDR2 sequences are SEHNR and FQNEAQ (reference sequence). With 5 bases clipped from V and 2 bases from J, the junction kept 6 bases outside the gene matches. In DNA, the CDR3 is TGTGCCAGCAGCATTCCGGGACAGGGAAACTATGGCTACACCTTC. Translation: CASSIPGQGNYGYTF.

J is TRBJ2-3 and V is TRBV18; 10 positions match TRBD1. CDR1 is KGHSH, CDR2 LQKENI, per germline. V trimming: 3 bases; J trimming: 4 bases; junction bases outside the gene matches: 13. The CDR3 has 18 residues. The CDR3 region is CASSPPRPGQGMADTQYF. CDR3 DNA: TGTGCCAGCTCACCTCCCCGGCCGGGACAGGGGATGGCAGATACGCAGTATTTT.

The chain recombines TRBV30 with TRBJ2-7, with D possibly matching TRBD2 (6 bases). The length of the CDR3 is 14 residues. CDR1 and CDR2 (germline): GTSNPN, SVGIG (reference sequence). V lost 4 bases to trimming and J lost 2 bases, with 15 bases between them. CDR3: CAWTRATRTYEQYF. In DNA form, the CDR3 reads TGTGCCTGGACTCGAGCGACTAGAACCTACGAGCAGTACTTC. The full variable domain, in which reference TRBV30 and TRBJ2-7 provide the parts outside the CDR3, is SQTIHQWPATLVQPVGSPLSLECTVEGTSNPNLYWYRQAAGRGLQLLFYSVGIGQISSEVPQNLSASRPQDRQFILSSKKLLLSDSGFYLCAWTRATRTYEQYFGPGTRLTVT.

The V call is TRBV6-4, the J call TRBJ2-2; D gene ambiguous. V was cut by 1 base and J by 2 bases, with 2 bases left in between. CDR1 MRHNA and CDR2 SNTAGT come from the germline V gene. This CDR3 comprises 13 residues. Here the CDR3 DNA reads TGTGCCAGCAGTGACTACAACACCGGGGAGCTGTTTTTT. Its protein is CASSDYNTGELFF.

This clone appeared a few times. J is TRBJ2-7 and V is TRBV7-3; no firm D call. The CDR3 is 13 amino acids. The V end was cut by 1 base, the J end by 3 bases, with 7 bases between. Germline V lookup: CDR1 SGHTA, CDR2 FQGTGA. The CDR3 DNA follows: TGTGCCAGCAGCTTAATTCGAGTCTACGAGCAGTACTTC. Translation: CASSLIRVYEQYF.

This chain links TRBV7-2 with TRBJ2-5, with 11 bases lining up with TRBD2. The germline V gene has CDR1 SGHTA and CDR2 FQGNSA. J gave up 5 bases and V 3 bases, and 2 bases lay outside the gene matches. The CDR3 is 14 amino acids. CDR3 nucleotides: TGTGCCAGCAGCTTTAGCGGGGGGGCGGAGACCCAGTACTTC. Its protein product is CASSFSGGAETQYF.

The chain combines TRBV24-1 with TRBJ2-7, with D perhaps TRBD1 (5 bases). This CDR3 region has 18 residues. CDR1 is KGHDR and CDR2 is SFDVKD in the germline V gene. V lost 3 bases, J lost 1 base, and 21 bases lay in between. The CDR3 region has the DNA TGTGCCACCAGTGATACCACAAGAAGGGGCGACAGATCCTACGAGCAGTACTTC. This sequence encodes CATSDTTRRGDRSYEQYF.

The chain recombines TRBV9 with TRBJ2-1; D call uncertain. The V end was cut by 0 bases, the J end by 8 bases, with 12 bases between. The CDR3 sequence is 14 residues long. Germline V gene sequence: CDR1 SGDLS, CDR2 YYNGEE. DNA for the CDR3: TGTGCCAGCAGCGTAGGGTCCAGGTTCGATGAGCAGTTCTTC. Encoded protein: CASSVGSRFDEQFF.

The chain joins TRBV5-4 to TRBJ2-7, with TRBD2 matching over 11 bases. Trimming cost V 4 bases and J 6 bases; bases outside gene matches: 6. Germline V gives CDR1 SGHNT, CDR2 YYREEE (reference sequence). The CDR3 has 14 residues. The CDR3 spells CASSITSGSGEQYF. As DNA, the CDR3 is TGTGCCAGCAGCATTACTAGCGGGAGCGGCGAGCAGTACTTC.

The chain combines TRBV5-6 with TRBJ1-6; D is possibly TRBD1 (5 bases). V was cut by 5 bases and J by 4 bases, with 10 bases left in between. The CDR3 is 14 amino acids. The germline V gene encodes CDR1 SGHDT and CDR2 YYEEEE. The CDR3 DNA reads TGTGCCAGCAGTGGGGGACTTTATAATTCACCCCTCCACTTT. Residues: CASSGGLYNSPLHF.

This clone appeared once. V is TRBV10-3 and J is TRBJ2-7; D not certain. Germline V CDR1 and CDR2: ENHRY, SYGVKD. V was clipped by 8 bases and J by 0 bases, with 11 bases between them. The CDR3 runs to 13 residues. The CDR3 here is CAIGPPSSYEQYF. For the CDR3, the DNA is TGTGCCATCGGCCCCCCCAGCTCCTACGAGCAGTACTTC.

The chain uses TRBV6-2 or TRBV6-3 and TRBJ1-4; the match to TRBD1 covers 8 bases. CDR1 and CDR2 from the germline V gene are MNHEY and SVGEGT. J lost 8 bases, V lost 4 bases, and 12 bases had no gene match. The CDR3 is made up of 16 amino acids. CDR3 in DNA: TGTGCCAGCAGTTCAAACCAGGGGGCGCGAGAAGAAAAACTGTTTTTT. It encodes CASSSNQGAREEKLFF.

The gene calls are TRBV5-6 and TRBJ2-7; perhaps TRBD2 as D (5 bases). With 3 bases removed from V and 5 bases from J, the gap between germline ends came to 9 bases. The germline CDR1 and CDR2 sequences are SGHDT and YYEEEE. CDR3 length equals 12 residues. The CDR3 loop is CASSWRWHEQYF. For the CDR3, the DNA is TGTGCCAGCAGCTGGAGGTGGCACGAGCAGTACTTC.

Only a few counts were recorded for this clone. V and J are TRBV19 and TRBJ2-7; D is ambiguous. The CDR3 covers 15 residues. Germline lookup yields CDR1 LNHDA and CDR2 SQIVND (reference sequence). Trimming took 3 bases from V and 1 from J, leaving 13 bases between them. The CDR3 region is CASSITTAFSYEQYF. The CDR3, as DNA: TGTGCCAGTAGTATCACTACAGCCTTTTCCTACGAGCAGTACTTC. Drawing the rest from reference TRBV19 and TRBJ2-7, the complete variable domain is DGGITQSPKYLFRKEGQNVTLSCEQNLNHDAMYWYRQDPGQGLRLIYYSQIVNDFQKGDIAEGYSVSREKKESFPLTVTSAQKNPTAFYLCASSITTAFSYEQYFGPGTRLTVT.

This clone was observed a handful of times. V usage is TRBV28 and J usage is TRBJ1-2, with D unclear. Per the germline V gene, CDR1 is MDHEN and CDR2 is SYDVKM. Between the trimmed V and J ends, which lost 5 bases and 3 bases, there was a span of 13 bases. This CDR3 has 14 residues. CDR3 residues: CASSALDRDYGYTF. DNA of the CDR3: TGTGCCAGCAGTGCGCTGGATCGCGACTATGGCTACACCTTC.

The chain uses TRBV9 and TRBJ1-1; 8 nucleotides agree with TRBD1. V shed 0 bases, J shed 1 base, and the junction held 8 bases outside the gene matches. CDR1 and CDR2 (germline): SGDLS, YYNGEE. The CDR3 extends over 17 amino acids. The CDR3 region is CASSVGTGTLANTEAFF. CDR3 DNA sequence: TGTGCCAGCAGCGTAGGGACAGGGACACTTGCGAACACTGAAGCTTTCTTT.

V usage is TRBV13 and J usage is TRBJ2-1; TRBD2 matches 9 bases. The junction had 9 bases not matched to a gene; V was cut back by 3 bases and J by 3 bases. Germline V CDR1 and CDR2: PRHDT, FYEKMQ (reference sequence). This CDR3 is 17 amino acids long. The CDR3 DNA reads TGTGCCAGCAGCTTTGGCGGGGGGGCGGTAGGCTACAATGAGCAGTTCTTC. It is translated as CASSFGGGAVGYNEQFF.

The gene calls are TRBV6-6 and TRBJ1-1, with unresolved D. From germline, CDR1 is MNHNY and CDR2 SVGAGI (reference sequence). The length of the CDR3 is 8 residues. With 5 bases removed from V and 8 bases from J, the gap between germline ends came to 0 bases. This chain's CDR3 is CASSEAFF. The CDR3 DNA sequence: TGTGCCAGCAGTGAAGCTTTCTTT.

The chain combines TRBV25-1 with TRBJ2-1, with 8 bases lining up with TRBD2. Germline CDR1 MGHDK, CDR2 SYGVNS. The V segment lost 2 bases and the J segment 4 bases; nucleotides outside the gene matches: 4. This CDR3 spans 15 amino acids. CDR3 DNA: TGTGCCAGCAGTGAACCGGGAGGGCCGTACAATGAGCAGTTCTTC. It yields the protein CASSEPGGPYNEQFF.

The V call is TRBV6-1, the J call TRBJ1-1; the D gene is possibly TRBD1 (5 bases). V was cut by 2 bases and J by 7 bases, with 8 bases left in between. The germline CDR1 and CDR2 sequences are MNHNS and SASEGT. The CDR3 extends over 12 amino acids. The CDR3 sequence is CASSERGSEAFF. Here the CDR3 DNA reads TGTGCCAGCAGTGAAAGGGGCAGTGAAGCTTTCTTT.

The chain links TRBV18 to TRBJ1-5; D gene ambiguous. Deletions cut 6 bases from V and 4 bases from J, with 13 bases between. This CDR3 has 14 amino acids. Germline CDR1 reads KGHSH; CDR2 reads LQKENI. The CDR3: CASSTSSPNQPQHF. CDR3 sequence (DNA): TGTGCCAGCTCTACCTCGAGCCCTAATCAGCCCCAGCATTTT.

This sequence joins TRBV5-6 and TRBJ2-5; 16 positions agree with TRBD2. The CDR3 contains 19 residues. Germline CDR1 and CDR2: SGHDT and YYEEEE. J lost 0 bases, V lost 4 bases, and 9 bases had no gene match. This chain's CDR3 is CASSRGLAGGPSNQETQYF. CDR3 nucleotides: TGTGCCAGCAGCCGGGGACTAGCGGGAGGGCCTAGTAACCAAGAGACCCAGTACTTC.

This chain links TRBV7-3 with TRBJ1-1; D ambiguous. V was cut by 0 bases and J by 3 bases, with 17 bases left in between. Looked up from germline, CDR1 is SGHTA and CDR2 is FQGTGA. The CDR3 consists of 17 residues. This CDR3 reads CASSLTSLGRTDTEAFF. The CDR3 region has the DNA TGTGCCAGCAGCTTAACTTCCCTAGGGAGGACGGACACTGAAGCTTTCTTT.